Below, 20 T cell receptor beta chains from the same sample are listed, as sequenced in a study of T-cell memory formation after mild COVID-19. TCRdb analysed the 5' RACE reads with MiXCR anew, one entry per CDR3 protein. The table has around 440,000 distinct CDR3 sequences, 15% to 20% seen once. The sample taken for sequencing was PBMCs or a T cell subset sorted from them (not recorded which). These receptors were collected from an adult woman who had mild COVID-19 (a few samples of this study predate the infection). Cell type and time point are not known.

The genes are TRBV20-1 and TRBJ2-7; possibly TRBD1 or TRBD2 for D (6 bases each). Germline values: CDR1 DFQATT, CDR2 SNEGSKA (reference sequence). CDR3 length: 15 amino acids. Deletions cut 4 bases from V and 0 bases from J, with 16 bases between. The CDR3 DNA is TGCAGTGCTAATAGGGGGGAGGCGAGCTCCTACGAGCAGTACTTC. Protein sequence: CSANRGEASSYEQYF.

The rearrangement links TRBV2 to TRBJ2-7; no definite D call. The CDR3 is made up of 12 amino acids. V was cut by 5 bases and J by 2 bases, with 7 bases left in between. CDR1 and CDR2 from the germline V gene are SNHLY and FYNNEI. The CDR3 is CASSINTYEQYF. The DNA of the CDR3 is TGTGCCAGCAGTATAAATACCTACGAGCAGTACTTC. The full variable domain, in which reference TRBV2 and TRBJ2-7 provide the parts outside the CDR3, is EPEVTQTPSHQVTQMGQEVILRCVPISNHLYFYWYRQILGQKVEFLVSFYNNEISEKSEIFDDQFSVERPDGSNFTLKIRSTKLEDSAMYFCASSINTYEQYFGPGTRLTVT.

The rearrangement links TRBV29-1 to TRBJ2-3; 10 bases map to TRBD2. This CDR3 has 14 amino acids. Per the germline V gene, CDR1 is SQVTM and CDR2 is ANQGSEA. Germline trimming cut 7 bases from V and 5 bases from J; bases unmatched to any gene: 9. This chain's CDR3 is CSGSTLAGVDTQYF. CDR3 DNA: TGCAGCGGATCGACGCTAGCGGGAGTAGATACGCAGTATTTT.

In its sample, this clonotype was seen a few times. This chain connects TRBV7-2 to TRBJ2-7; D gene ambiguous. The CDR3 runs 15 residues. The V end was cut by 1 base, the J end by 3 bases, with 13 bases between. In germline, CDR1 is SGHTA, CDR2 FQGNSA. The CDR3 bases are TGTGCCAGCAGCTTAGAGAACTACCTATTCTACGAGCAGTACTTC. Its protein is CASSLENYLFYEQYF. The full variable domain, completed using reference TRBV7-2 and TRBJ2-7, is GAGVSQSPSNKVTEKGKDVELRCDPISGHTALYWYRQSLGQGLEFLIYFQGNSAPDKSGLPSDRFSAERTGGSVSTLTIQRTQQEDSAVYLCASSLENYLFYEQYFGPGTRLTVT.

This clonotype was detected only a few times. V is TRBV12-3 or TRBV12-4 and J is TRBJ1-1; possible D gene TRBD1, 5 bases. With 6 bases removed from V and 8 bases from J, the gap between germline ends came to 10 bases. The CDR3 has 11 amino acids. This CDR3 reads CASRGGLEAFF. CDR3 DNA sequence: TGTGCCAGCAGGGGGGGACTCGAAGCTTTCTTT.

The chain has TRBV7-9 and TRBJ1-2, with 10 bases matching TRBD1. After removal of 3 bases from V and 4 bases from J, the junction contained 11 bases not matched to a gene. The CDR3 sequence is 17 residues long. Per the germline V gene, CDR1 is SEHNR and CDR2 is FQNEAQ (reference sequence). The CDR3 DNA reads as TGTGCCAGCAGCTTGGTACACGGGACAGGGGTATCCTATGGCTACACCTTC. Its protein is CASSLVHGTGVSYGYTF.

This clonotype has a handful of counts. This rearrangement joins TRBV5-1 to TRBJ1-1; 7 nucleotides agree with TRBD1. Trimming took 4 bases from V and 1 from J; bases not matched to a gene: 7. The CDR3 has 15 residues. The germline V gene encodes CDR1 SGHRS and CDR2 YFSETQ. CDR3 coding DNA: TGCGCCAGCAGCCCGGAGGGGGCGCCGAACACTGAAGCTTTCTTT. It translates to CASSPEGAPNTEAFF.

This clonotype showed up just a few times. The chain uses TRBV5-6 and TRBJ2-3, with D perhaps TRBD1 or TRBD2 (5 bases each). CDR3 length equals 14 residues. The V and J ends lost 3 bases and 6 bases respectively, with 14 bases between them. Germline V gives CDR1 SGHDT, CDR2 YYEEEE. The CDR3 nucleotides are TGTGCCAGCAGCTATAGCGAATGGGGGGATACGCAGTATTTT. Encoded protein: CASSYSEWGDTQYF.

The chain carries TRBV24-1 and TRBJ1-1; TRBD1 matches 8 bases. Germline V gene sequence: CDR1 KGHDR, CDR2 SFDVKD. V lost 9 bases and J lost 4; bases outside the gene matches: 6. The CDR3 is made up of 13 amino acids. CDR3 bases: TGTGCCACCCAACAAGGGACAGGCACTGAAGCTTTCTTT. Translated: CATQQGTGTEAFF.

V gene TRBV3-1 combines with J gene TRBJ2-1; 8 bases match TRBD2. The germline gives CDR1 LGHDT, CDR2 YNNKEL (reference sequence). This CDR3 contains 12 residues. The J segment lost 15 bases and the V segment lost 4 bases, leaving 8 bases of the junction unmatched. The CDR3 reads CASSRQSGGWFF. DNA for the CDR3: TGTGCCAGCAGCCGGCAAAGCGGGGGCTGGTTCTTC.

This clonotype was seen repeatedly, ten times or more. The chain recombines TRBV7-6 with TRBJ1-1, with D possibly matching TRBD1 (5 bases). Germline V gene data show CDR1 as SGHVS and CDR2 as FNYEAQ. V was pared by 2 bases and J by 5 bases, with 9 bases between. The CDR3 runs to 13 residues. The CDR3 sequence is CASSLQGWTEAFF. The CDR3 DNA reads TGTGCCAGCAGCTTACAGGGCTGGACTGAAGCTTTCTTT.

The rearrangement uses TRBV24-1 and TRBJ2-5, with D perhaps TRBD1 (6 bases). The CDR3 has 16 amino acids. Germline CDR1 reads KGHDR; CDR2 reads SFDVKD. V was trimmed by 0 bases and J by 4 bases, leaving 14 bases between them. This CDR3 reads CATSDLKAGVVETQYF. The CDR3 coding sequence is TGTGCCACCAGTGATTTGAAGGCAGGGGTGGTAGAGACCCAGTACTTC.

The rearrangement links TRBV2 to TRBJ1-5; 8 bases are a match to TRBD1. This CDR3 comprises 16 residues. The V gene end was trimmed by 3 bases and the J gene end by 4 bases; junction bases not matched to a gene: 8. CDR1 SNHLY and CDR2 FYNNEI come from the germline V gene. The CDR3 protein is CASSDLDGQGNQPQHF. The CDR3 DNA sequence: TGTGCCAGCAGTGACCTAGACGGACAGGGAAATCAGCCCCAGCATTTT. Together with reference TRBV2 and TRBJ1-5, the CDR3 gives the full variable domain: EPEVTQTPSHQVTQMGQEVILRCVPISNHLYFYWYRQILGQKVEFLVSFYNNEISEKSEIFDDQFSVERPDGSNFTLKIRSTKLEDSAMYFCASSDLDGQGNQPQHFGDGTRLSIL.

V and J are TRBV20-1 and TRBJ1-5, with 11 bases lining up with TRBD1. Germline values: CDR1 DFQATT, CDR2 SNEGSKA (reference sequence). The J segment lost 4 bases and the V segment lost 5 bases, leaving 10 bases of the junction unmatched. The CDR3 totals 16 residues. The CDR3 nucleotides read TGCAGTGCTGCCGAAGGTGGGACAGGGGGGAATCAGCCCCAGCATTTT. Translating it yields CSAAEGGTGGNQPQHF.

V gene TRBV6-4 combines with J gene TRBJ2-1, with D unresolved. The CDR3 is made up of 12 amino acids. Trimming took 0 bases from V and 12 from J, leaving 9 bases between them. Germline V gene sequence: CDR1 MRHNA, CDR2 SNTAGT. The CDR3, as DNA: TGTGCCAGCAGTGACTCGTTCGGCGGGCAGTTCTTC. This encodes CASSDSFGGQFF.

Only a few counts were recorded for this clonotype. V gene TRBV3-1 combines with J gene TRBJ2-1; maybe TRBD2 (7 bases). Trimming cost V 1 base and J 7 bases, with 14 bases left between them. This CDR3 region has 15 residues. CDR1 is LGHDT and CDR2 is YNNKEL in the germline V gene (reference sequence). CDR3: CASSQAEGGKNEQFF. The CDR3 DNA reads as TGTGCCAGCAGCCAAGCTGAGGGGGGGAAAAATGAGCAGTTCTTC.

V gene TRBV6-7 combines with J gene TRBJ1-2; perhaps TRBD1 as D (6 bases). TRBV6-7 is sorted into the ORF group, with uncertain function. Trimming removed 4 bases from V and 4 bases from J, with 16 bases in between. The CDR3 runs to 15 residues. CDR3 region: CASSWRQERVYGYTF. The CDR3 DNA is TGTGCCAGCAGTTGGCGACAGGAACGCGTCTATGGCTACACCTTC.

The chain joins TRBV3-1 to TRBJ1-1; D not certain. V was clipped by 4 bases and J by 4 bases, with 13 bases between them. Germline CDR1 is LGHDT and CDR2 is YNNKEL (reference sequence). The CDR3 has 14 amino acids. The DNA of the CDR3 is TGTGCCAGCAGCCCCGGACCCCTCAGCACTGAAGCTTTCTTT. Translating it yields CASSPGPLSTEAFF.

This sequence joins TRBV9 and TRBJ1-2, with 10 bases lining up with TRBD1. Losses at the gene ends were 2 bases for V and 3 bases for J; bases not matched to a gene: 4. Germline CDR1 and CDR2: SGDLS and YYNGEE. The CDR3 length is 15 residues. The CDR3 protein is CASSVAGTGDYGYTF. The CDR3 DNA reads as TGTGCCAGCAGCGTTGCCGGGACAGGGGACTATGGCTACACCTTC. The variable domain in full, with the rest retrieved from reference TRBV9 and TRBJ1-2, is DSGVTQTPKHLITATGQRVTLRCSPRSGDLSVYWYQQSLDQGLQFLIQYYNGEERAKGNILERFSAQQFPDLHSELNLSSLELGDSALYFCASSVAGTGDYGYTFGSGTRLTVV.

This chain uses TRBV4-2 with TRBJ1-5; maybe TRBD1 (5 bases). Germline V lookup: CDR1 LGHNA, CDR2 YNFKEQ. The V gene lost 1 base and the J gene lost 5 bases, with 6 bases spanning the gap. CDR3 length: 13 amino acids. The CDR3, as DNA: TGTGCCAGCAGCCAAGGGGACTATCAGCCCCAGCATTTT. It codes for CASSQGDYQPQHF.